The sequence of this T cell receptor (beta chain) was determined in a study of OX40 agonist ivuxolimab in advanced cancers. With respect to this clone: The antigen is not known.

General study points: At 0.1-3.0 mg/kg, partial responders had clonal expansion among the lowest observed.

The protocol was immunoSEQ multiplex PCR, while the TCRdb copy is restricted to in-frame clones and leaves out a portion. Altogether 75,000 to 100,000 clones are present, roughly nine tenths being singletons, with the ten largest covering about 9.1%. This CDR3 is built from 14 residues. J lost 6 bases, V lost 3 bases, and 5 bases had no gene match. CDR1 SGDLS and CDR2 YYNGEE come from the germline V gene. This receptor was obtained from an adult with an advanced solid tumor such as melanoma, head and neck, liver or kidney cancer. The chain combines TRBV9 with TRBJ1-4; 7 bases are a match to TRBD1. Source: CD4+ or CD8+ T cells sorted from blood, taken in a trial of the OX40 agonist ivuxolimab. Written as DNA, the CDR3 is TGTGCCAGCAGCGCGACAGGGCGGTATGAAAAACTGTTTTTT. Translating gives CASSATGRYEKLFF.